These T cell receptor beta chains were read from a single sample in a study of T cell responses to AZD1222 COVID-19 vaccine. TCRdb keeps only in-frame clones here, not all; method: immunoSEQ multiplex PCR. The sample gives tens of thousands of clones, about 91% of which show up once; more than 7.5% is in the top ten. The sample was peripheral blood, taken 28 days after the second AZD1222 dose. The origin of the receptors is an adult who received the AZD1222 COVID-19 vaccine. Each CDR3 is given with its conserved first and last residue. Fields, in order: J gene, D gene, V gene, clone size, CDR3 DNA, CDR3 protein. D genes are given only for firm matches. Clone sizes are given selectively: once, few, many, or a class where the clone is expanded.

j_gene: TRBJ2-5
d_gene: .
v_gene: TRBV18
abundance: .
CDR3nt: TGTGCCAGCTCTACGGGGCAGGAAGAGACCCAGTACTTC
CDR3aa: CASSTGQEETQYF

j_gene: TRBJ1-5
d_gene: .
v_gene: TRBV12-3/TRBV12-4
abundance: .
CDR3nt: TGTGCCAGCAGTTTTTCAGATCAGCCCCAGCATTTT
CDR3aa: CASSFSDQPQHF

j_gene: TRBJ2-7
d_gene: TRBD1
v_gene: TRBV6-6
abundance: .
CDR3nt: TGTGCCAGCAGTGGCTCCGGGACAGGGGGAAGCGAGCAGTACTTC
CDR3aa: CASSGSGTGGSEQYF

j_gene: TRBJ2-1
d_gene: .
v_gene: TRBV28
abundance: .
CDR3nt: TGTGCCAGCCATGGCGGACACTCCTACAATGAGCAGTTCTTC
CDR3aa: CASHGGHSYNEQFF

j_gene: TRBJ1-4
d_gene: TRBD1
v_gene: TRBV6-5
abundance: .
CDR3nt: TGTGCCAGCAGTTACGGGGACAGGGATAATGAAAAACTGTTTTTT
CDR3aa: CASSYGDRDNEKLFF

j_gene: TRBJ2-3
d_gene: .
v_gene: TRBV16
abundance: once
CDR3nt: TGTGCCAGCATTACCTTCCGGACAGATACGCAGTATTTT
CDR3aa: CASITFRTDTQYF

j_gene: TRBJ1-1
d_gene: .
v_gene: TRBV27
abundance: once
CDR3nt: TGTGCCAGCAGCCCCCTGGGGAGGACTGAAGCTTTCTTT
CDR3aa: CASSPLGRTEAFF

j_gene: TRBJ1-4
d_gene: .
v_gene: TRBV11-2
abundance: .
CDR3nt: TGTGCCAGCAGCTTATACGGGGTTGAGAAGTCCCTTAATGAAAAACTGTTTTTT
CDR3aa: CASSLYGVEKSLNEKLFF

j_gene: TRBJ2-7
d_gene: .
v_gene: TRBV19
abundance: .
CDR3nt: TGTGCCACCCGGGACTCCTACTACGAGCAGTACTTC
CDR3aa: CATRDSYYEQYF

j_gene: TRBJ1-1
d_gene: TRBD1
v_gene: TRBV18
abundance: .
CDR3nt: TGTGCCAGCTCGCGGTCAGGGGGGAACACTGAAGCTTTCTTT
CDR3aa: CASSRSGGNTEAFF

j_gene: TRBJ2-6
d_gene: TRBD1
v_gene: TRBV6-2/TRBV6-3
abundance: .
CDR3nt: TGTGCCAGCAGTACTCCGGGACAGGGCCCTTCTGGGGCCAACGTCCTGACTTTC
CDR3aa: CASSTPGQGPSGANVLTF

j_gene: TRBJ2-2
d_gene: .
v_gene: TRBV27
abundance: .
CDR3nt: TGTGCCAGCACCAGCGCACTGACCCCGGGGGAGCTGTTTTTT
CDR3aa: CASTSALTPGELFF

j_gene: TRBJ2-1
d_gene: TRBD1
v_gene: TRBV5-1
abundance: once
CDR3nt: TGCGCCAGCAGCTCGACAGGGGGCGAATACAATGAGCAGTTCTTC
CDR3aa: CASSSTGGEYNEQFF

j_gene: TRBJ1-1
d_gene: .
v_gene: TRBV30
abundance: .
CDR3nt: TGTGCCTGGATCCCGGCAGGGAACACTGAAGCTTTCTTT
CDR3aa: CAWIPAGNTEAFF

j_gene: TRBJ2-2
d_gene: .
v_gene: TRBV5-1
abundance: .
CDR3nt: TGCGCCAGCAGCCCCCTTGGGGGGCCCGGGGAGCTGTTTTTT
CDR3aa: CASSPLGGPGELFF

j_gene: TRBJ1-4
d_gene: TRBD1
v_gene: TRBV3-1/TRBV3-2
abundance: .
CDR3nt: TGTGCCAGCAGACCGCTGGGGACAGGGGAAGAAAAACTGTTTTTT
CDR3aa: CASRPLGTGEEKLFF